This TCR beta chain is from a study of cytomegalovirus exposure and HLA in healthy donors. General study findings and limits: Highest at DRB1 and lowest at HLA-C, TCR association rates differed among HLA loci in a later analysis.

The primer mix had 60 Vbeta and 13 Jbeta primers. Produced via immunoSEQ multiplex PCR; TCRdb's table is partial and in-frame only. The sample carries 150,000 to 200,000 clones, 80% to 90% recorded once. CDR1 MNHEY and CDR2 SMNVEV come from the germline V gene (reference sequence). The CDR3 is 14 amino acids. V gave up 3 bases and J gave up 6 bases; unmatched junction bases: 8. As concerns this clone: Its antigen remains unidentified.

The clonotype was recovered from a man aged 18 to 29 in good health and CMV-seropositive. The chain carries TRBV27 and TRBJ2-7, with 7 bases identical to TRBD1. The source material was PBMCs. CDR3 coding DNA: TGTGCCAGCAGTTTCACCGGACAGGTCGCCGAGCAGTACTTC. Amino acids: CASSFTGQVAEQYF.